Reported below is one T cell receptor (beta chain). Its antigen is currently unknown. The data belong to a study of T cells expressing NK-cell markers. Study at large: Sorted CD3+CD56+NKG2C+, CD3+CD56+NKG2C- and CD3+CD56-NKG2C+ T cells provided the TCR beta repertoires. Out of eight donors sequenced, seven tested HCMV-seropositive and the remaining one seronegative. General study results and limits: These same clonotypes (in several donors) also led the CD3+CD56-NKG2C+ fraction.

TCRdb re-called the 5' RACE reads and catalogs CDR3 proteins one per entry, DNA excluded. This table lists about 370,000 distinct CDR3 sequences. The germline CDR1 and CDR2 sequences are DFQATT and SNEGSKA (reference sequence). This CDR3 comprises 14 residues. The sequenced sample consisted of blood T cells: a sorted CD56 or NKG2C T cell subset, CD4+ or CD8+ T cells, or bulk PBMC T cells (not recorded which). The genes are TRBV20-1 and TRBJ1-4; TCRdb gives TRBD1 as the D gene, but with no DNA this cannot be confirmed. The receptor was isolated from a woman aged 50 to 60 in good health. The CDR3: CSASLSGGDEKLFF.